This T cell receptor (beta chain) was sequenced in a study of blood T cells in healthy people across ages. V was clipped by 4 bases and J by 2 bases; unmatched bases: 2. The CDR3 runs 15 residues. Germline assignment: CDR1 PRHDT and CDR2 FYEKMQ (reference sequence). Primed by a sample-barcoded 5' primer and a J-beta primer mix, a second PCR proceeded for about 6 to 11 cycles. Per-sample output comprised a minimum of 3 million paired-end reads containing CDR3. TCRdb processed the 5' RACE reads anew with MiXCR; each CDR3 protein has one entry. The sample lists approximately 1,000,000 distinct CDR3 sequences, 35% to 40% occurring once.

The source is a young man in good health. The sequenced sample was blood. V gene TRBV13 combines with J gene TRBJ2-6; 7 nucleotides align to TRBD1. This chain's CDR3 is CASSSGTAGANVLTF. CDR3 nucleotide sequence: TGTGCCAGCAGCTCCGGGACAGCTGGGGCCAACGTCCTGACTTTC.